This TCR beta chain came from a study of T cells in tuberculosis. About the research overall: A South African cohort included IGRA-negative adolescents, latently infected IGRA-positive adolescents and adults with active tuberculosis.

There are a few counts of this clone. Germline values: CDR1 SQVTM, CDR2 ANQGSEA. V lost 4 bases to trimming and J lost 5 bases, with 5 bases between them. The CDR3 sequence is 10 residues long. The assay was immunoSEQ multiplex PCR, and TCRdb's table has in-frame clones only and misses some. The top ten hold approximately 5.9% of the sample, which has roughly 28,000 clones, about 90% seen once. Sequencing was performed on PBMCs. The J gene is TRBJ2-5, the V gene TRBV29-1; D is ambiguous. This TCR was recovered from a donor aged 10-29 years with latent tuberculosis or without tuberculosis infection. The DNA for the CDR3 is TGCAGCGTTGCTCTGGAGACCCAGTACTTC. Translating it yields CSVALETQYF.